Listed here are 20 T cell receptor beta chains from one sample, sequenced in a study of T-cell reconstitution after alpha-beta-depleted transplantation in children. Unique molecular identifiers featured in how the TCRbeta library was prepared. TCRdb used MiXCR to reprocess the PCR reads, holding one entry per CDR3 protein. The repertoire holds about 78,000 distinct CDR3 sequences, with roughly 14% as singletons. Here the sequenced sample was PBMCs, mostly from graft donor cells, taken 180 days after TCRalphabeta/CD19-depleted stem cell transplant. These receptors were obtained from a male patient aged 2-10 years who had a stem cell transplant for acute lymphoblastic leukemia, so the T cells may come from the graft donor.

This clonotype has a count of ten or more. The V and J genes are TRBV10-3 and TRBJ2-7; the match to TRBD2 covers 10 bases. The CDR3 is 13 residues long. Trimming at V came to 9 bases and at J to 5 bases, leaving 7 bases not matched to a gene. Germline V gene sequence: CDR1 ENHRY, CDR2 SYGVKD. The DNA for the CDR3 is TGTGCCATGGGGGCTAGCGGGAGTGACGAGCAGTACTTC. Translation gives CAMGASGSDEQYF.

V gene TRBV20-1 combines with J gene TRBJ1-6; maybe TRBD1 (5 bases). The CDR3 totals 15 residues. CDR1 and CDR2 from the germline V gene are DFQATT and SNEGSKA (reference sequence). Trimming shortened V by 6 bases and J by 0 bases, and 12 bases separated the two germline ends. This CDR3 is CSATGPSSYNSPLHF. DNA of the CDR3: TGCAGTGCCACAGGACCCAGCTCCTATAATTCACCCCTCCACTTT.

This clonotype has a handful of counts. The chain carries TRBV7-8 and TRBJ2-7; D uncertain. V lost 6 bases to trimming and J lost 2 bases, with 11 bases between them. CDR1 and CDR2 from the germline V gene are SGHVS and FQNEAQ. This CDR3 has 13 residues. The CDR3 DNA sequence: TGTGCCAGCAGTCTAGTATGGACCTACGAGCAGTACTTC. Translating gives CASSLVWTYEQYF.

This clonotype was detected ten times or more. The CDR3 loop is CSVATSQETQYF. In DNA, the CDR3 is TGCAGTGTCGCGACTAGCCAAGAGACCCAGTACTTC. J is TRBJ2-5 and V is TRBV20-1, with D possibly TRBD2 on 6 matching bases. V dropped 7 bases and J dropped 1 base, with 10 bases sitting between them. In germline, CDR1 is DFQATT, CDR2 SNEGSKA (reference sequence). This CDR3 contains 12 residues.

This clonotype was found many times. J is TRBJ1-2 and V is TRBV20-1; D is undetermined. Trimming shortened V by 6 bases and J by 4 bases, and 12 bases separated the two germline ends. The CDR3 covers 12 residues. CDR1 is DFQATT and CDR2 is SNEGSKA in the germline V gene (reference sequence). The CDR3 protein is CSAGRTPYGYTF. CDR3 bases: TGCAGTGCAGGACGGACGCCCTATGGCTACACCTTC.

The CDR3 spells CASSQTTGRTEAFF. DNA of the CDR3: TGCGCCAGCAGCCAAACGACAGGGAGGACTGAAGCTTTCTTT. The rearrangement uses TRBV4-3 and TRBJ1-1; 7 positions agree with TRBD1. Germline values: CDR1 LGHNA, CDR2 YSLEER. Losses at the gene ends were 2 bases for V and 5 bases for J; bases not matched to a gene: 5. This CDR3 has 14 residues.

The table lists this clonotype with many counts. The chain has TRBV12-3 or TRBV12-4 and TRBJ2-3; 10 positions agree with TRBD1. The CDR3 extends over 15 amino acids. Trimming at V came to 4 bases and at J to 0 bases, leaving 1 base not matched to a gene. The CDR3 DNA reads TGTGCCAGCAGTTCGGGACAGGGGAGCACAGATACGCAGTATTTT. This sequence encodes CASSSGQGSTDTQYF.

The chain uses TRBV20-1 and TRBJ1-2, with D possibly being TRBD1 (6 bases). This CDR3 has 13 residues. Looked up from germline, CDR1 is DFQATT and CDR2 is SNEGSKA (reference sequence). The V gene lost 6 bases and the J gene lost 2 bases, with 13 bases spanning the gap. The CDR3 is CSAGGGNNYGYTF. In nucleotides, the CDR3 is TGCAGTGCAGGGGGGGGGAACAACTATGGCTACACCTTC.

This clonotype was detected only once. This chain uses TRBV5-1 with TRBJ2-1, with 11 positions matching TRBD2. The CDR3 contains 15 residues. V shed 4 bases and J 4 bases; nucleotides not matched to a gene: 4. CDR1 SGHRS and CDR2 YFSETQ come from the germline V gene. This chain's CDR3 is CASSGTSGGYNEQFF. In DNA, the CDR3 is TGCGCCAGCAGCGGAACTAGCGGGGGTTACAATGAGCAGTTCTTC.

The J gene is TRBJ2-7, the V gene TRBV7-2; D might be TRBD1 (5 bases). CDR1 and CDR2 (germline): SGHTA, FQGNSA. V lost 2 bases, J lost 1 base, and 12 bases lay in between. The CDR3 consists of 15 residues. The DNA for the CDR3 is TGTGCCAGCAGCTTAAGGCAGGGCGGTTCCTACGAGCAGTACTTC. Translated, it gives CASSLRQGGSYEQYF.

This clonotype was counted between two and nine times. The chain links TRBV5-1 to TRBJ1-1; D gene unclear. Germline V CDR1 and CDR2: SGHRS, YFSETQ. The CDR3 sequence is 15 residues long. Trimming left V 3 bases short and J 1 base short, with 13 bases between. The CDR3 sequence is CASSWRGRSNTEAFF. CDR3 coding DNA: TGCGCCAGCAGCTGGCGTGGCAGATCGAACACTGAAGCTTTCTTT. The full variable domain, its missing parts supplied by reference TRBV5-1 and TRBJ1-1, is KAGVTQTPRYLIKTRGQQVTLSCSPISGHRSVSWYQQTPGQGLQFLFEYFSETQRNKGNFPGRFSGRQFSNSRSEMNVSTLELGDSALYLCASSWRGRSNTEAFFGQGTRLTVV.

The CDR3 sequence is CSAPDRGTLYEQYF. CDR3 DNA: TGCAGTGCGCCGGACAGGGGGACCCTTTACGAGCAGTACTTC. The chain couples TRBV20-1 to TRBJ2-7; 10 bases line up with TRBD1. This CDR3 has 14 amino acids. The germline CDR1 and CDR2 sequences are DFQATT and SNEGSKA (reference sequence). The trim removed 6 bases at V and 4 bases at J, leaving 9 bases unmatched.

V gene TRBV15 combines with J gene TRBJ2-1; D ambiguous. CDR1 LNHNV and CDR2 YYDKDF come from the germline V gene (reference sequence). The CDR3 has 13 residues. V lost 6 bases to trimming and J lost 0 bases, with 6 bases between them. CDR3 in DNA: TGTGCCACCAGGCAGAGCTCCTACAATGAGCAGTTCTTC. Amino acid sequence: CATRQSSYNEQFF. Full variable domain (rest looked up from reference TRBV15 and TRBJ2-1): DAMVIQNPRYQVTQFGKPVTLSCSQTLNHNVMYWYQQKSSQAPKLLFHYYDKDFNNEADTPDNFQSRRPNTSFCFLDIRSPGLGDTAMYLCATRQSSYNEQFFGPGTRLTVL.

There are many counts of this clonotype. The chain employs TRBV20-1 and TRBJ1-2; 8 bases align to TRBD1. Germline V CDR1 and CDR2: DFQATT, SNEGSKA (reference sequence). J gave up 6 bases and V 3 bases, and 6 bases lay outside the gene matches. The CDR3 extends over 13 amino acids. The chain's CDR3 is CSARQGAVDGYTF. The CDR3 DNA follows: TGCAGTGCTAGGCAGGGGGCGGTGGATGGCTACACCTTC.

The chain links TRBV18 to TRBJ2-1; D unclear. The ends were cut back, 4 bases at V and 9 bases at J, with 13 bases in the middle. The CDR3 extends over 13 amino acids. Germline lookup yields CDR1 KGHSH and CDR2 LQKENI. The CDR3 DNA reads TGTGCCAGCTCACTACTCTCGGACGGTGAGCAGTTCTTC. This translates into CASSLLSDGEQFF. Using reference TRBV18 and TRBJ2-1 for the parts outside the CDR3, the full variable domain is NAGVMQNPRHLVRRRGQEARLRCSPMKGHSHVYWYRQLPEEGLKFMVYLQKENIIDESGMPKERFSAEFPKEGPSILRIQQVVRGDSAAYFCASSLLSDGEQFFGPGTRLTVL.

This clonotype was counted only a few times. V usage is TRBV7-2 and J usage is TRBJ2-3; TRBD2 matches at 9 bases. CDR3 length: 17 residues. Trimming at V came to 2 bases and at J to 0 bases, leaving 6 bases not matched to a gene. Germline V lookup: CDR1 SGHTA, CDR2 FQGNSA. The CDR3 DNA follows: TGTGCCAGCAGCTTATGGGGACTAGCAGCTAGCACAGATACGCAGTATTTT. This sequence encodes CASSLWGLAASTDTQYF.

The chain employs TRBV4-1 and TRBJ2-7; D may match TRBD1 or TRBD2 (5 bases each). Looked up from germline, CDR1 is MGHRA and CDR2 is YSYEKL. Trimming removed 0 bases from V and 6 bases from J, with 15 bases in between. The CDR3 is made up of 15 amino acids. Written as DNA, the CDR3 is TGCGCCAGCAGCCAAGATTCGGGGCCTGGCGCCGAGCAGTACTTC. Protein: CASSQDSGPGAEQYF.

The chain carries TRBV4-1 and TRBJ1-5; the match to TRBD1 covers 7 bases. V shed 0 bases and J 7 bases; nucleotides not matched to a gene: 6. The germline V gene has CDR1 MGHRA and CDR2 YSYEKL. The CDR3 extends over 15 amino acids. The CDR3 reads CASSQDPRGSQPQHF. In DNA form, the CDR3 reads TGCGCCAGCAGCCAAGATCCCAGGGGGAGCCAGCCCCAGCATTTT.

This clonotype was detected ten times or more. The chain combines TRBV10-3 with TRBJ1-2, with D possibly matching TRBD1 (6 bases). CDR3 length: 12 residues. Germline V lookup: CDR1 ENHRY, CDR2 SYGVKD. V was cut by 5 bases and J by 5 bases, with 9 bases left in between. The CDR3 sequence: CAISRQEYGYTF. For the CDR3, the DNA is TGTGCCATCAGTAGACAGGAGTATGGCTACACCTTC.

This clonotype was seen many times. The chain joins TRBV4-2 to TRBJ2-5, with 10 bases identical to TRBD2. The V gene end was trimmed by 1 base and the J gene end by 4 bases; junction bases not matched to a gene: 6. The CDR3 contains 16 residues. Germline CDR1 LGHNA, CDR2 YNFKEQ. The CDR3 region has the DNA TGTGCCAGCAGCCAAGTAGTAGCGGGAGGTGGAGAGACCCAGTACTTC. Amino acids: CASSQVVAGGGETQYF.